The 7 T cell receptor beta chains reported below all come from one sample, sequenced in a study of long-term antiretroviral therapy in people with HIV. An immunoSEQ assay, version v3.0, was performed at survey level. This table comes from immunoSEQ multiplex PCR, and its TCRdb copy is limited to in-frame clones, with some not included. The top ten clones hold roughly 13% of a sample with more than 15,000 clones, roughly nine tenths of them seen once. Sequences were derived from unsorted PBMCs, sampled 0.6 years after starting antiretroviral therapy. These receptors all come from a woman aged 40 to 49 with HIV.

The chain employs TRBV9 and TRBJ1-1, with D maybe TRBD1 (6 bases). V shed 4 bases and J shed 4 bases, with 11 bases lying between them. Germline V lookup: CDR1 SGDLS, CDR2 YYNGEE. The CDR3 is made up of 13 amino acids. CDR3 coding DNA: TGTGCCAGCAGCCCTTGGGGGCCCACTGAAGCTTTCTTT. Its protein is CASSPWGPTEAFF.

The J gene is TRBJ2-2, the V gene TRBV18, with 10 bases identical to TRBD2. Germline trimming cut 4 bases from V and 2 bases from J; bases unmatched to any gene: 4. The germline V gene encodes CDR1 KGHSH and CDR2 LQKENI. The CDR3 length is 16 residues. CDR3: CASSLGLAANTGELFF. The CDR3 DNA sequence: TGTGCCAGCTCACTCGGACTAGCGGCTAACACCGGGGAGCTGTTTTTT.

The rearrangement links TRBV7-6 to TRBJ2-3; TRBD1 aligns across 7 bases. V was pared by 4 bases and J by 4 bases, with 23 bases of the junction left unmatched. The germline CDR1 and CDR2 sequences are SGHVS and FNYEAQ. The CDR3 covers 20 residues. This CDR3 reads CASSSPPGTETSRTPDTQYF. DNA for the CDR3: TGTGCCAGCAGCTCCCCGCCCGGGACAGAGACCTCCCGAACTCCAGATACGCAGTATTTT.

The genes are TRBV6-6 and TRBJ1-5; 8 positions agree with TRBD1. The CDR3 spans 15 residues. J was trimmed by 7 bases and V by 5 bases; bases with no gene match: 10. Germline assignment: CDR1 MNHNY and CDR2 SVGAGI (reference sequence). Here the CDR3 DNA reads TGTGCCAGCAGTAGGACAGGGATCGGAGAGCAGCCCCAGCATTTT. This sequence encodes CASSRTGIGEQPQHF.

This clone was counted once. The V and J genes are TRBV4-3 and TRBJ2-1; D remains ambiguous. V was clipped by 0 bases and J by 0 bases, with 12 bases between them. CDR1 is LGHNA and CDR2 is YSLEER in the germline V gene. The CDR3 extends over 17 amino acids. This chain's CDR3 is CASSQDITDSSYNEQFF. CDR3 nucleotide sequence: TGCGCCAGCAGCCAAGATATTACGGATAGCTCCTACAATGAGCAGTTCTTC.

The rearrangement links TRBV6-5 to TRBJ2-7; the D is unclear. CDR1 and CDR2 (germline): MNHEY, SVGAGI. Trimming cost V 2 bases and J 6 bases, with 17 bases left between them. The CDR3 extends over 15 amino acids. The CDR3 loop is CASSYRRNTWGEQYF. CDR3 coding DNA: TGTGCCAGCAGTTACAGGAGAAATACATGGGGCGAGCAGTACTTC.

The chain combines TRBV7-9 with TRBJ2-3; 8 positions match TRBD1. V trimming: 5 bases; J trimming: 5 bases; junction bases outside the gene matches: 15. Germline V gene sequence: CDR1 SEHNR, CDR2 FQNEAQ (reference sequence). This CDR3 has 17 amino acids. CDR3 amino acids: CASSPELRTGKVDTQYF. CDR3 coding DNA: TGTGCCAGCAGCCCAGAACTTAGGACAGGGAAGGTAGATACGCAGTATTTT.